Each of the 13 T cell receptor beta chains below was sequenced from the same sample in a study of CD8 T cells in ankylosing spondylitis. MiXCR, applied by TCRdb to the 5' RACE reads, yields one record per CDR3 protein. In the table there are about 800,000 distinct CDR3 sequences, about 10% of which are singletons. Their target antigens are unknown. The study's findings and limits: Ankylosing spondylitis blood appeared to be characterized by a TCR beta motif of 8 or 9 highly homologous variants.

Material: blood, either unsorted or a sorted T cell fraction (not recorded which). The receptor set was obtained from a male donor with ankylosing spondylitis.

The J gene is TRBJ2-5, the V gene TRBV9; 9 positions match TRBD1. Germline trimming cut 4 bases from V and 7 bases from J; bases unmatched to any gene: 14. The germline V gene encodes CDR1 SGDLS and CDR2 YYNGEE. CDR3 length: 16 amino acids. This CDR3 reads CASSIASGTGWGTQYF. The CDR3 DNA sequence: TGTGCCAGCAGCATCGCCTCCGGGACAGGGTGGGGGACCCAGTACTTC.

V is TRBV29-1 and J is TRBJ2-7, with TRBD1 matching 7 bases. The CDR3 runs 15 residues. V was clipped by 6 bases and J by 1 base; unmatched bases: 12. The germline gives CDR1 SQVTM, CDR2 ANQGSEA. The CDR3 DNA reads TGCAGCGTCGGCACTCCGGGACAGAGGTCCTACGAGCAGTACTTC. As protein: CSVGTPGQRSYEQYF.

The V gene is TRBV28, the J gene TRBJ1-4, with a weak D call TRBD1 (6 bases). The CDR3 has 16 residues. Trimming took off 6 bases at V and 3 bases at J, with 17 bases between the two ends. Germline CDR1 is MDHEN and CDR2 is SYDVKM. The CDR3 sequence is CASRSQEGGANEKLFF. CDR3 in DNA: TGTGCCAGCAGGTCCCAAGAGGGGGGAGCTAATGAAAAACTGTTTTTT.

There are a few counts of this clonotype. The rearrangement uses TRBV18 and TRBJ2-1; D gene uncertain. CDR1 is KGHSH, CDR2 LQKENI, per germline. Trimming took 5 bases from V and 2 from J, leaving 10 bases between them. The CDR3 consists of 14 residues. DNA for the CDR3: TGTGCCAGCTCAAAAGACCTAACCTACAATGAGCAGTTCTTC. It encodes CASSKDLTYNEQFF.

This clonotype was counted at least ten times. The chain recombines TRBV21-1 with TRBJ1-2. TRBV21-1 is deemed a pseudogene. The CDR3 loop spans 9 amino acids. The CDR3 reads CAETYGYTF. CDR3 in DNA: TGTGCAGAAACCTATGGCTACACCTTC.

The gene calls are TRBV30 and TRBJ1-6; tentative D call: TRBD1 (6 bases). Germline values: CDR1 GTSNPN, CDR2 SVGIG (reference sequence). V was trimmed by 4 bases and J by 7 bases, leaving 11 bases between them. This CDR3 has 13 residues. The CDR3 loop is CAWKEQGNSPLHF. The CDR3 DNA sequence: TGTGCCTGGAAGGAACAGGGAAATTCACCCCTCCACTTT.

The chain is built from TRBV20-1 and TRBJ1-6; unclear D gene. This CDR3 region has 15 residues. The V gene lost 3 bases and the J gene lost 5 bases, with 14 bases spanning the gap. Germline V gives CDR1 DFQATT, CDR2 SNEGSKA (reference sequence). The CDR3 nucleotides read TGCAGTGCTAGGGCCGGGGTGAGAAATAATTCACCCCTCCACTTT. It codes for CSARAGVRNNSPLHF.

This clonotype was counted a few times. The chain employs TRBV6-5 and TRBJ2-2; D unclear. V was clipped by 3 bases and J by 3 bases, with 8 bases between them. Germline loops: CDR1 MNHEY, CDR2 SVGAGI. This CDR3 contains 14 residues. CDR3 region: CASSYPTDTGELFF. The DNA of the CDR3 is TGTGCCAGCAGTTATCCAACAGACACCGGGGAGCTGTTTTTT.

This sequence joins TRBV5-1 and TRBJ2-7; D might be TRBD1 (6 bases). Germline V gene sequence: CDR1 SGHRS, CDR2 YFSETQ. The CDR3 consists of 15 residues. The germline V and J ends were trimmed by 1 base and 2 bases, with 13 bases remaining between them. The CDR3 sequence is CASSLTPGATYEQYF. CDR3 DNA sequence: TGCGCCAGCAGCTTGACCCCAGGGGCGACCTACGAGCAGTACTTC.

The genes are TRBV20-1 and TRBJ2-5; D remains ambiguous. The V gene's germline CDR1 is DFQATT and CDR2 SNEGSKA (reference sequence). Trimming pared 2 bases from V and 0 bases from J, leaving 16 bases between. This CDR3 has 16 amino acids. The CDR3 DNA sequence: TGCAGTGCTAGACCTATAACGTCCGCGTACCAAGAGACCCAGTACTTC. Its translation: CSARPITSAYQETQYF.

This clonotype came up a few times. The chain recombines TRBV2 with TRBJ2-2; 8 bases map to TRBD1. Germline V gives CDR1 SNHLY, CDR2 FYNNEI. The CDR3 has 14 residues. V was pared by 8 bases and J by 0 bases, with 2 bases of the junction left unmatched. DNA for the CDR3: TGTGCCAGCCGACAGGGGTCGAACACCGGGGAGCTGTTTTTT. As protein: CASRQGSNTGELFF.

The V call is TRBV5-1, the J call TRBJ2-5, with 7 bases identical to TRBD2. V shed 1 base, J shed 6 bases, and the junction held 9 bases outside the gene matches. Per germline, CDR1 SGHRS and CDR2 YFSETQ. The CDR3 contains 15 residues. DNA of the CDR3: TGCGCCAGCAGCTTGTATGCGGGAGTCGATAAGACCCAGTACTTC. Its translation: CASSLYAGVDKTQYF.

In this sample, this clonotype turned up a few times. The V call is TRBV4-3, the J call TRBJ2-7, with D tentatively TRBD1 (6 bases). The ends were cut back, 0 bases at V and 0 bases at J, with 12 bases in the middle. The germline V gene encodes CDR1 LGHNA and CDR2 YSLEER. CDR3 length: 16 residues. Here the CDR3 DNA reads TGCGCCAGCAGCCAAGATTGGGGACAAAGCTCCTACGAGCAGTACTTC. As protein: CASSQDWGQSSYEQYF.